This T cell receptor (beta chain) originates from a study of monozygotic twins with inflammatory bowel disease. As regards this clonotype: Antigen unknown.

Study-wide findings and caveats: Distinction of different T cell subtypes was not possible.

The CDR3 extends over 14 amino acids. Per the germline V gene, CDR1 is LGHNA and CDR2 is YSLEER. Each CDR3 protein gets one entry in TCRdb, which reprocessed the 5' RACE reads and gives no DNA. This specimen shows under 150,000 distinct CDR3 sequences; the ten leading clones hold 2% to 3%. The V and J genes are TRBV4-3 and TRBJ2-7. The sequence was collected from a human donor with ulcerative colitis or Crohn's disease, or a healthy co-twin of an affected twin (not recorded which). The sequenced sample was blood. CDR3: CASSQETADYEQYF.